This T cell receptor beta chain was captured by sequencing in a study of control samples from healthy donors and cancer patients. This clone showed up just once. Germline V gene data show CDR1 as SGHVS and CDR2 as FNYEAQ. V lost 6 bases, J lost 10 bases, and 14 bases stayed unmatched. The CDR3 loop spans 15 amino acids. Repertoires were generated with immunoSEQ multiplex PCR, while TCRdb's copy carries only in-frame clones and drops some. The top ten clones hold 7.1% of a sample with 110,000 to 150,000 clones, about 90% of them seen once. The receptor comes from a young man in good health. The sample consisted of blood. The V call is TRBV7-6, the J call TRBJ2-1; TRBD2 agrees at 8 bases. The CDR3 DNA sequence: TGTGCCAGCAGTCTGACTAGCGCGGGGATCGGGGAGCAGTTCTTC. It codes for CASSLTSAGIGEQFF.